This TCR beta chain was captured by sequencing in a study of blood T cell repertoires in COVID-19 (dated by TCRdb to 2019 to 2021). Broadly, across the study: Collaborator samples came from the United States, Italy and Spain and covered acute and convalescent phases of COVID-19. The dataset comprised deeply sampled blood TCRbeta repertoires from subjects exposed to, actively infected with, or recovered from COVID-19. Where available, HLA class I and class II types were obtained from metadata supplied by the sample provider rather than from assay-based typing. Samples came from the ongoing ImmuneRACE study (first 160 participants) plus 1,254 subjects from 6 global collaborators. The prospective study material was composed of cDNA or gDNA derived from T cells, B-cell-depleted T cells, or PBMCs. The repertoires were made available in a free public database intended to serve as a resource for research on the immune response to SARS-CoV-2. Sample metadata almost always included a de-identified subject ID, COVID-19 status, age in years and sex.

Trimming costs V 5 bases and J 5 bases, and their ends lie 13 bases apart. The CDR3 runs 13 residues from the cysteine to the phenylalanine. Left in the record is the CDR3 DNA by itself, 39 bases read in frame from the first base. Broad study findings and their caveats: The quantity of clinical and demographic metadata differed by source and by participant and was supplied without curation.

The sample holds one count of this clone. Its target antigen remains unknown. No base qualities exist here, and no much larger clone lies one base off it. The collaborating institutions used their own protocols to collect whole blood in K2EDTA tubes. Collaborator samples were shipped for TCRbeta analysis as frozen whole blood, isolated PBMCs, or DNA extracted from either sample type. TCRbeta CDR3 regions were amplified from genomic DNA by means of the immunoSEQ Assay, a bias-controlled multiplex PCR. Per the original workflow: The number of nucleated cells in each sample was estimated by amplification of reference gene primers within the assay. To quantify the absolute abundance of each unique TCRbeta CDR3 rearrangement, sequence reads were collapsed and filtered. For each sample, productive Simpson clonality was calculated as the square root of Simpson's diversity index across productive rearrangements. TCRdb stores this immuneACCESS table with in-frame sequences only. Part of the clones is absent; in the studies checked, under half of the shortfall reflects unresolved V genes, and no reason is known for the rest. V and J calls and clone size come straight from that table; D and trimming were deduced from the DNA. A total of 75,000 or so clones appear in this sample, approximately 88% of them only once. The ten largest clonotypes hold about 7% of the sample.

The sequence was obtained from a man in his sixties or seventies with acute or convalescent COVID-19. The sample comprised peripheral blood. The sequence links TRBV12-3 or TRBV12-4 to TRBJ2-7, and possibly TRBD1, on 5 matching bases. DNA sequence: TGTGCCAGCAGTCCCCAGGGTTTCCACGAGCAGTACTTC. It specifies CASSPQGFHEQYF.